These 23 T cell receptor beta chains were all obtained from the same sample, sequenced in a study of somatic mutations in cytotoxic T cells in rheumatoid arthritis. The repertoire was sequenced with immunoSEQ multiplex PCR; TCRdb's copy has only in-frame clones and lacks some. The sample has some 20,000 clones, about four fifths seen once; the top ten hold approximately 11%. Sequenced sample: CD8+ T cells sorted from blood. Receptors were obtained from a man in his late teens or twenties with rheumatoid arthritis.

This chain uses TRBV28 with TRBJ2-3; no definite D call. Germline V gives CDR1 MDHEN, CDR2 SYDVKM. This CDR3 is 11 amino acids long. V was trimmed by 5 bases and J by 14 bases, leaving 14 bases between them. CDR3 sequence reads: CASSAGYGRYF. CDR3 nucleotide sequence: TGTGCCAGCAGTGCCGGATATGGTCGGTATTTT.

This chain joins TRBV7-6 and TRBJ1-1; D not certain. CDR3 length: 13 amino acids. The germline V and J ends were trimmed by 5 bases and 6 bases, with 13 bases remaining between them. CDR1 is SGHVS and CDR2 is FNYEAQ in the germline V gene. In DNA form, the CDR3 reads TGTGCCAGCAGCCAATCCGGTAGTGCTGAAGCTTTCTTT. Amino acids: CASSQSGSAEAFF.

V usage is TRBV7-9 and J usage is TRBJ2-1; a possible D gene is TRBD2 (6 bases). The CDR3 spans 12 residues. V shed 9 bases and J shed 10 bases, with 16 bases lying between them. The germline V gene encodes CDR1 SEHNR and CDR2 FQNEAQ (reference sequence). CDR3 residues: CASQLWGREQFF. Written as DNA, the CDR3 is TGTGCCAGTCAGCTTTGGGGGAGGGAGCAGTTCTTC.

This clone came up once. The CDR3 coding sequence is TGCAGCGTTGAAGTGCGGGGGAGCTCCTACAATGAGCAGTTCTTC. Its protein product is CSVEVRGSSYNEQFF. The J gene is TRBJ2-1, the V gene TRBV29-1; 7 nucleotides line up with TRBD2. Trimming cost V 1 base and J 0 bases; bases outside gene matches: 3. This CDR3 comprises 15 residues. Germline CDR1 SQVTM, CDR2 ANQGSEA.

This clone was seen more than once but under ten times. J is TRBJ2-7 and V is TRBV18; D tentatively fits TRBD1 or TRBD2 (5 bases each). Germline values: CDR1 KGHSH, CDR2 LQKENI. The CDR3 loop spans 13 amino acids. V lost 3 bases and J 3 bases, leaving 9 bases between the germline ends. The CDR3 protein is CASSPERGYEQYF. The CDR3 DNA follows: TGTGCCAGCTCACCCGAGAGGGGCTACGAGCAGTACTTC. Full variable domain (remainder filled in from reference TRBV18 and TRBJ2-7): NAGVMQNPRHLVRRRGQEARLRCSPMKGHSHVYWYRQLPEEGLKFMVYLQKENIIDESGMPKERFSAEFPKEGPSILRIQQVVRGDSAAYFCASSPERGYEQYFGPGTRLTVT.

The rearrangement joins TRBV5-6 to TRBJ2-3; unclear D gene. The germline gives CDR1 SGHDT, CDR2 YYEEEE. The CDR3 contains 13 residues. V dropped 6 bases and J dropped 0 bases, with 8 bases sitting between them. Written as DNA, the CDR3 is TGTGCCAGCAACGGATATAGCACAGATACGCAGTATTTT. This gives the protein CASNGYSTDTQYF. Together with reference TRBV5-6 and TRBJ2-3, the CDR3 gives the full variable domain: DAGVTQSPTHLIKTRGQQVTLRCSPKSGHDTVSWYQQALGQGPQFIFQYYEEEERQRGNFPDRFSGHQFPNYSSELNVNALLLGDSALYLCASNGYSTDTQYFGPGTRLTVL.

A note on this clone: Germline is not matched at one junction end, which may reflect a read error. This chain joins TRBV7-7 and TRBJ2-3; weak D call: TRBD2 (6 bases). The germline V gene has CDR1 SSHAT and CDR2 FNYEAQ (reference sequence). This CDR3 spans 20 amino acids. In DNA, the CDR3 is TGTGCTAGCAGCTTAGAGGAGGGGCAAGTAGCGGATGTTAGCACAGATACGCAGTATTTT. It translates to CASSLEEGQVADVSTDTQYF.

The rearrangement joins TRBV5-5 to TRBJ1-1; D is undetermined. Germline V lookup: CDR1 SGHKS, CDR2 YYEKEE (reference sequence). The CDR3 totals 14 residues. V was trimmed by 1 base and J by 7 bases, leaving 14 bases between them. CDR3 in DNA: TGTGCCAGCAGCTTGCCCTCCGGACGGGATGAAGCTTTCTTT. Amino acid sequence: CASSLPSGRDEAFF.

The chain is built from TRBV9 and TRBJ2-3; 12 nucleotides line up with TRBD2. The CDR3 runs to 18 residues. Germline loops: CDR1 SGDLS, CDR2 YYNGEE. J gave up 4 bases and V 3 bases, and 12 bases lay outside the gene matches. CDR3 amino acids: CASSERASGGAPPDTQYF. The DNA for the CDR3 is TGTGCCAGCAGCGAACGCGCTAGCGGGGGGGCCCCTCCAGATACGCAGTATTTT.

The chain is built from TRBV7-9 and TRBJ2-1; D may correspond to TRBD1 or TRBD2 (5 bases each). Germline CDR1 is SEHNR and CDR2 is FQNEAQ (reference sequence). Trimming left V 2 bases short and J 9 bases short, with 11 bases between. The CDR3 consists of 13 residues. This CDR3 reads CASSLLGGGEQFF. The CDR3 region has the DNA TGTGCCAGCAGCTTACTCGGTGGGGGTGAGCAGTTCTTC.

A single count supports this clone. The gene calls are TRBV30 and TRBJ1-2; 10 bases fit TRBD1. The CDR3 is 15 residues long. Unmatched junction bases numbered 11, after V lost 2 bases and J lost 8 bases. CDR1 GTSNPN and CDR2 SVGIG come from the germline V gene (reference sequence). This CDR3 reads CAWSFSGTGAGGYTF. CDR3 coding DNA: TGTGCCTGGAGTTTTTCCGGGACAGGGGCTGGGGGCTACACCTTC.

J is TRBJ2-1 and V is TRBV5-4; D unclear. The CDR3 loop spans 13 amino acids. Trimming pared 5 bases from V and 8 bases from J, leaving 14 bases between. Germline CDR1 is SGHNT and CDR2 is YYREEE (reference sequence). The CDR3 sequence is CASRSGPRDEQFF. The CDR3 DNA reads TGTGCCAGCAGATCCGGACCCCGGGATGAGCAGTTCTTC. Combining the CDR3 with reference TRBV5-4 and TRBJ2-1 gives the whole variable domain ETGVTQSPTHLIKTRGQQVTLRCSSQSGHNTVSWYQQALGQGPQFIFQYYREEENGRGNFPPRFSGLQFPNYSSELNVNALELDDSALYLCASRSGPRDEQFFGPGTRLTVL.

V gene TRBV7-9 combines with J gene TRBJ2-7; D is uncertain. CDR1 is SEHNR and CDR2 is FQNEAQ in the germline V gene (reference sequence). The V and J ends lost 0 bases and 6 bases respectively, with 3 bases between them. The CDR3 totals 11 residues. The CDR3 loop reads CASSLAREQYF. Here the CDR3 DNA reads TGTGCCAGCAGCTTAGCACGCGAGCAGTACTTC.

V gene TRBV28 combines with J gene TRBJ2-7; 12 nucleotides align to TRBD2. The CDR3 is 19 residues long. In germline, CDR1 is MDHEN, CDR2 SYDVKM. V trimming: 2 bases; J trimming: 4 bases; junction bases outside the gene matches: 15. The CDR3 DNA is TGTGCCAGCAGTTTACCGGACCTTCTATCTAGCGGGGGGGCATACGAGCAGTACTTC. Translated, it gives CASSLPDLLSSGGAYEQYF.

The CDR3 DNA reads as TGTGCCACCAGCAGGGGGAGGGGCAGTTCCTACGAGCAGTACTTC. Encoded protein: CATSRGRGSSYEQYF. The genes are TRBV15 and TRBJ2-7, with 7 nucleotides matching TRBD2. The trim removed 3 bases at V and 1 base at J, leaving 6 bases unmatched. Germline V gene lookup returns CDR1 LNHNV and CDR2 YYDKDF (reference sequence). CDR3 length: 15 residues.

The rearrangement joins TRBV5-8 to TRBJ2-7; D remains unclear. The CDR3 totals 14 residues. Germline V gives CDR1 SGHTS, CDR2 YDEGEE. V dropped 0 bases and J dropped 0 bases, with 7 bases sitting between them. This CDR3 reads CASSLDQSSYEQYF. In nucleotides, the CDR3 is TGTGCCAGCAGCTTGGACCAGAGCTCCTACGAGCAGTACTTC.

The rearrangement uses TRBV2 and TRBJ1-2, with a weak D call TRBD1 (6 bases). Trimming removed 7 bases at V and 1 base at J, with 13 bases between. CDR1 SNHLY and CDR2 FYNNEI come from the germline V gene. This CDR3 has 14 residues. The CDR3 is CASKTDSYNYGYTF. Here the CDR3 DNA reads TGTGCCAGCAAGACGGACAGCTATAACTATGGCTACACCTTC.

The gene calls are TRBV4-3 and TRBJ1-5; D is unresolved. The CDR3 sequence is 14 residues long. Trimming took 0 bases from V and 7 from J, leaving 10 bases between them. Germline loops: CDR1 LGHNA, CDR2 YSLEER. The CDR3 DNA follows: TGCGCCAGCAGCCAAGAGCAGATGGGCCAGCCCCAGCATTTT. It yields the protein CASSQEQMGQPQHF.

CDR3 sequence (DNA): TGTGCCACCAGCAGAGTAGGAAAGATTGAAGCTTTCTTT. Protein product: CATSRVGKIEAFF. The chain has TRBV15 and TRBJ1-1; no definite D call. CDR3 length equals 13 residues. The germline CDR1 and CDR2 sequences are LNHNV and YYDKDF (reference sequence). Trimming pared 1 base from V and 7 bases from J, leaving 10 bases between.

This chain connects TRBV18 to TRBJ2-2, with 10 bases fitting TRBD1. The CDR3 is 18 residues long. J was trimmed by 0 bases and V by 2 bases; bases with no gene match: 6. The V gene's germline CDR1 is KGHSH and CDR2 LQKENI. The DNA for the CDR3 is TGTGCCAGCTCACCAGAACCGGGACAGGGGACGAACACCGGGGAGCTGTTTTTT. Translation: CASSPEPGQGTNTGELFF.

V usage is TRBV6-5 and J usage is TRBJ2-1; tentative D call: TRBD1 (6 bases). The CDR3 has 13 amino acids. Per germline, CDR1 MNHEY and CDR2 SVGAGI. V shed 6 bases and J shed 9 bases, with 15 bases lying between them. The CDR3 DNA is TGTGCCAGCAGAGACTACAGGGTGGGTGAGCAGTTCTTC. The encoded protein is CASRDYRVGEQFF.

The chain links TRBV7-2 to TRBJ1-1; 9 bases are shared with TRBD1. This CDR3 is built from 14 residues. The germline V gene has CDR1 SGHTA and CDR2 FQGNSA. V gave up 4 bases and J gave up 4 bases; unmatched junction bases: 4. Here the CDR3 DNA reads TGTGCCAGCAGCTGGGGGACAGGGACCACTGAAGCTTTCTTT. Its translation: CASSWGTGTTEAFF.

The chain employs TRBV19 and TRBJ2-1; 9 positions match TRBD1. Trimming removed 6 bases from V and 5 bases from J; junction bases left unmatched: 14. The CDR3 sequence is 17 residues long. Per the germline V gene, CDR1 is LNHDA and CDR2 is SQIVND (reference sequence). Here the CDR3 reads CASSVVLTGGDHNEQFF. The CDR3 DNA follows: TGTGCCAGTAGCGTCGTCCTTACAGGGGGCGACCACAATGAGCAGTTCTTC.